Following are 7 T cell receptor beta chains from one sample sequenced in a study of T cell repertoires in cytomegalovirus infection. TCRdb passed the reads through MiXCR, listing each CDR3 protein once. The table shows roughly 630,000 distinct CDR3 sequences, with roughly a quarter occurring only once. Input material: CD8+ T cells from PBMCs. The receptors derive from a human donor in good health (CMV status not recorded). Some clones in this sample may be carry-over from other donors' samples.

CDR3 coding DNA: TGTGCCATTGACTTCCCGGGACTAGCAGTGGGAGAGACCCAGTACTTC. It is translated as CAIDFPGLAVGETQYF. The chain links TRBV15 to TRBJ2-5, with TRBD2 matching 9 bases. The CDR3 extends over 16 amino acids. Per the germline V gene, CDR1 is LNHNV and CDR2 is YYDKDF (reference sequence). Trimming cost V 10 bases and J 4 bases; bases outside gene matches: 16.

The CDR3 DNA reads TGTGCCAGTAGTATACGTGTAGGAACTAGCGGGGCTCATAATTACAATGAGCAGTTCTTC. This sequence encodes CASSIRVGTSGAHNYNEQFF. The V call is TRBV19, the J call TRBJ2-1, with TRBD2 matching over 10 bases. Germline loops: CDR1 LNHDA, CDR2 SQIVND (reference sequence). Trimming cost V 2 bases and J 4 bases; bases outside gene matches: 17. The CDR3 totals 20 residues.

V is TRBV10-3 and J is TRBJ2-2; 10 bases line up with TRBD1. The V segment lost 3 bases and the J segment 3 bases; nucleotides outside the gene matches: 4. The CDR3 is 16 amino acids. In germline, CDR1 is ENHRY, CDR2 SYGVKD. The CDR3 reads CAISDPTGGYTGELFF. The CDR3 bases are TGTGCCATCAGTGACCCGACAGGGGGCTACACCGGGGAGCTGTTTTTT.

This clonotype was observed a handful of times. The CDR3 DNA reads TGTGCCAGCAGCTTGCAGGACTTCTACGAGCAGTACTTC. Encoded protein: CASSLQDFYEQYF. The chain is built from TRBV5-5 and TRBJ2-7; possibly TRBD2 for D (5 bases). The germline gives CDR1 SGHKS, CDR2 YYEKEE (reference sequence). This CDR3 has 13 amino acids. Trimming shortened V by 1 base and J by 3 bases, and 8 bases separated the two germline ends.

The CDR3 spells CASSPSSWDTEAFF. In nucleotides, the CDR3 is TGTGCCAGCAGTCCGTCATCTTGGGACACTGAAGCTTTCTTT. The gene calls are TRBV6-5 and TRBJ1-1; D gene ambiguous. Per the germline V gene, CDR1 is MNHEY and CDR2 is SVGAGI. Trimming left V 5 bases short and J 3 bases short, with 13 bases between. This CDR3 has 14 residues.

This clonotype was counted at least ten times. The V call is TRBV7-6, the J call TRBJ2-5, with 8 positions matching TRBD1. CDR3 size: 14 residues. Germline V lookup: CDR1 SGHVS, CDR2 FNYEAQ. J was trimmed by 5 bases and V by 3 bases; bases with no gene match: 5. DNA for the CDR3: TGTGCCAGCAGCTTCGACAGGGGAGTGGAGACCCAGTACTTC. It specifies CASSFDRGVETQYF.

This clonotype was seen more than once but under ten times. The gene calls are TRBV6-6 and TRBJ1-1; 7 nucleotides align to TRBD1. The CDR3 spans 13 residues. V trimming: 5 bases; J trimming: 4 bases; junction bases outside the gene matches: 4. CDR1 is MNHNY and CDR2 is SVGAGI in the germline V gene (reference sequence). CDR3 amino acids: CASSPDRATEAFF. As DNA, the CDR3 is TGTGCCAGCAGTCCTGACAGGGCCACTGAAGCTTTCTTT.